The rows below give T cell receptor beta chains drawn from one sample of a study of identical twins. TCRdb re-derived calls from the 5' RACE reads in MiXCR, one entry per CDR3 protein. The table lists under 1 million distinct CDR3 sequences, 9% to 15% of them singletons. These data were also reused for a study on yellow fever vaccine responses in identical twins.

Sequenced sample: PBMCs. These receptors were obtained from a woman between 18 and 29 years old in good health. Both conserved end residues are part of each CDR3. The D gene is left open where the match is weak. Expanded clones are given a class, and other clones once, few, many or no size at all.

.	TRBV10-2	TRBJ1-5	.	CASGPEGRQPQHF	TGCGCCAGCGGCCCCGAGGGCAGGCAGCCCCAGCATTTT
.	TRBV4-1	TRBJ2-1	.	CASSQVLRFEQFF	TGCGCCAGCAGCCAAGTTCTCCGATTTGAGCAGTTCTTC
few	TRBV19	TRBJ2-1	.	CASSMFQGEEFF	TGTGCCAGTAGTATGTTTCAGGGAGAGGAGTTCTTC
.	TRBV7-9	TRBJ2-1	.	CASSYPPDEQFF	TGTGCCAGCAGCTATCCCCCGGATGAGCAGTTCTTC
.	TRBV9	TRBJ1-3	.	CASSVAESFSGNTIYF	TGTGCCAGCAGCGTGGCAGAGAGTTTCTCTGGAAACACCATATATTTT
.	TRBV28	TRBJ1-5	.	CASSYSGANQPQHF	TGTGCCAGCAGTTATTCAGGGGCCAATCAGCCCCAGCATTTT
.	TRBV12-3/TRBV12-4	TRBJ1-2	.	CASNSGTTNYGYTF	TGTGCCAGCAACTCTGGGACAACTAACTATGGCTACACCTTC
many	TRBV5-1	TRBJ1-2	TRBD1	CASSEGQGFSGYTF	TGCGCCAGTTCCGAAGGACAGGGTTTCAGCGGCTACACCTTC
.	TRBV5-5	TRBJ1-5	.	CASSSTVNQPQHF	TGTGCCAGCAGCTCGACAGTGAATCAGCCCCAGCATTTT
few	TRBV3-1	TRBJ2-7	TRBD1	CASSRRPKPGTGSNEQYF	TGTGCCAGCAGCCGCCGACCCAAACCCGGGACAGGGTCGAATGAGCAGTACTTC
few	TRBV29-1	TRBJ2-7	.	CSVVRALAPYEQYF	TGCAGCGTTGTGAGGGCACTAGCCCCCTACGAGCAGTACTTC
.	TRBV6-1	TRBJ2-1	.	CASSLLDRNEQFF	TGTGCCAGCAGCCTCCTCGACAGGAATGAGCAGTTCTTC
.	TRBV3-1	TRBJ2-3	TRBD2	CASSQDPVAGGNTDTQYF	TGTGCCAGCAGCCAAGATCCGGTAGCGGGGGGGAACACAGATACGCAGTATTTT
.	TRBV6-4	TRBJ2-1	TRBD2	CASSPQGLTSGGIYNEQFF	TGTGCCAGCAGTCCCCAGGGTCTTACTAGCGGGGGGATTTACAATGAGCAGTTCTTC
.	TRBV3-1	TRBJ2-7	.	CASSQEGVVGYEQYF	TGTGCCAGCAGCCAAGAGGGGGTTGTAGGCTACGAGCAGTACTTC
few	TRBV7-9	TRBJ2-1	TRBD2	CASSSELAGLYNEQFF	TGTGCCAGCAGCTCCGAACTAGCGGGGCTCTACAATGAGCAGTTCTTC
many	TRBV2	TRBJ2-1	TRBD2	CASSVSAGVSGFF	TGTGCCAGCAGTGTTTCAGCGGGAGTTTCGGGGTTCTTC
few	TRBV11-3	TRBJ2-5	.	CASSAPAGETQYF	TGTGCCAGCAGCGCACCCGCCGGGGAGACCCAGTACTTC
many	TRBV3-1	TRBJ2-7	.	CASSQRVGEQYF	TGTGCCAGCAGCCAACGCGTTGGCGAGCAGTACTTC
.	TRBV5-1	TRBJ2-1	TRBD2	CASSPLGVGGSNEQFF	TGCGCCAGCAGCCCCTTGGGGGTAGGCGGGAGCAATGAGCAGTTCTTC
few	TRBV10-3	TRBJ2-1	TRBD1	CAIVRADRVNEQFF	TGTGCCATCGTACGGGCTGACAGGGTCAATGAGCAGTTCTTC
.	TRBV7-3	TRBJ2-1	.	CASSRIGYLAADSYNEQFF	TGTGCCAGCAGCCGAATTGGGTATTTGGCGGCCGACTCCTACAATGAGCAGTTCTTC
.	TRBV5-1	TRBJ2-3	.	CASSLDTVTKRTDTQYF	TGCGCCAGCAGCTTGGATACAGTAACAAAGCGCACAGATACGCAGTATTTT
few	TRBV20-1	TRBJ1-1	.	CSASLNTEAFF	TGCAGTGCTAGTCTGAACACTGAAGCTTTCTTT
many	TRBV6-5	TRBJ2-1	TRBD1	CASSSRDRGDNEQFF	TGTGCCAGCAGTTCCCGGGACAGGGGTGACAATGAGCAGTTCTTC
few	TRBV12-3/TRBV12-4	TRBJ1-4	.	CASSFIGQGGLKLFF	TGTGCCAGCAGTTTTATAGGGCAGGGTGGGTTGAAACTGTTTTTT
many	TRBV12-3/TRBV12-4	TRBJ1-5	.	CASSPRDNYQPQHF	TGTGCCAGCAGCCCAAGGGACAACTATCAGCCCCAGCATTTT
.	TRBV7-9	TRBJ1-1	.	CASSRSGLGAEAFF	TGTGCCAGCAGCCGTAGCGGCCTTGGCGCTGAAGCTTTCTTT
few	TRBV20-1	TRBJ1-6	TRBD1	CSARAGGTGGNSPLHF	TGCAGTGCTAGAGCCGGGGGTACAGGGGGAAATTCACCCCTCCACTTT
.	TRBV12-3/TRBV12-4	TRBJ2-1	.	CASFPNRDSYNEQFF	TGTGCCAGCTTTCCCAACAGGGATTCCTACAATGAGCAGTTCTTC
many	TRBV11-3	TRBJ2-1	.	CASSLTDYNEQFF	TGTGCCAGCAGCCTGACAGACTACAATGAGCAGTTCTTC
.	TRBV2	TRBJ2-7	.	CASSVRLLNEQYF	TGTGCCAGCAGTGTGCGGCTGCTCAACGAGCAGTACTTC
.	TRBV20-1	TRBJ2-1	.	CSARAGSLEYNEQFF	TGCAGTGCTAGAGCCGGGTCCCTAGAGTACAATGAGCAGTTCTTC
many	TRBV7-2	TRBJ2-3	.	CASSLAQKDTQYF	TGTGCCAGCAGCTTAGCCCAAAAGGATACGCAGTATTTT
.	TRBV27	TRBJ2-7	.	CANPGDSGIHEQYF	TGTGCCAACCCAGGGGACTCGGGAATCCACGAGCAGTACTTC
.	TRBV20-1	TRBJ1-1	.	CSARFTGYRDTEAFF	TGCAGTGCTAGATTTACAGGTTATAGGGACACTGAAGCTTTCTTT
many	TRBV11-2	TRBJ1-4	.	CASSLVGPVNEKLFF	TGTGCCAGCAGCTTGGTGGGACCGGTTAATGAAAAACTGTTTTTT
.	TRBV10-3	TRBJ2-5	TRBD2	CAISEIRAGGPQETQYF	TGTGCCATCAGTGAGATTCGGGCGGGGGGGCCACAAGAGACCCAGTACTTC
.	TRBV6-5	TRBJ1-2	.	CASSLIGHSGGGYTF	TGTGCCAGCAGTTTGATTGGCCATTCAGGAGGTGGCTACACCTTC
few	TRBV25-1	TRBJ1-2	.	CASSEQGDYTF	TGTGCCAGCAGTGAACAGGGCGATTACACCTTC
.	TRBV15	TRBJ2-7	.	CATSKGPATYEQYF	TGTGCCACCAGCAAAGGTCCTGCTACCTACGAGCAGTACTTC
.	TRBV20-1	TRBJ2-7	.	CSAVRGEQYF	TGCAGTGCTGTCCGAGGGGAGCAGTACTTC
many	TRBV12-3/TRBV12-4	TRBJ2-3	.	CASNPRAGMGTDTQYF	TGTGCCAGCAATCCTCGGGCGGGAATGGGCACAGATACGCAGTATTTT
.	TRBV10-3	TRBJ2-7	.	CAISELRGVETYEQYF	TGTGCCATCAGTGAGTTGCGCGGGGTCGAGACCTACGAGCAGTACTTC
.	TRBV5-6	TRBJ2-2	TRBD2	CASSLGLGPGELFF	TGTGCCAGCAGCCTCGGACTAGGCCCCGGGGAGCTGTTTTTT